This TCR beta chain was recovered during a study of molecular identifiers for immune sequencing clone quantification. Via MiXCR, TCRdb re-called the PCR reads, giving one row per CDR3 protein. The repertoire holds over 600,000 distinct CDR3 sequences, with just under 20% as singletons. About this clonotype itself: Being one base from a much bigger clone, this may be a read error.

The CDR3 loop spans 13 amino acids. Germline V gene lookup returns CDR1 MNHNY and CDR2 SVGAGI (reference sequence). This sequence originates from a human donor in good health. Some libraries in this study had Jurkat cell RNA spiked in. The specimen was naive CD8+ T cells from blood, with Jurkat cell RNA spiked in. Subset here: FACS-sorted CD8+CD4-CCR7+CD45RA+ naive T cells. V gene TRBV6-6 combines with J gene TRBJ2-1; unclear D gene. This chain's CDR3 is CVSSLLGLVEQFF. CDR3 sequence (DNA): TGTGTCAGCAGTCTCCTCGGCCTAGTCGAGCAGTTCTTC.